These 29 T cell receptor beta chains came from one sample sequenced in a study of T cells in Graves' hyperthyroidism and ophthalmopathy. The investigators amplified TCR beta CDR3 regions from RNA transcripts. First-round RT-PCR targeting the TCR CDR3 was performed with the HTBI primer set. TCRdb recomputed calls from the multiplex PCR reads with MiXCR, one row per CDR3 protein. The sample includes some 720,000 distinct CDR3 sequences, about 17% of them seen just once. Sequencing was carried out using blood. The receptors were sampled from a man aged 18 to 30 with Graves' hyperthyroidism.

This clonotype was seen ten or more times. The chain links TRBV6-1 to TRBJ2-3; 12 nucleotides line up with TRBD2. Trimming took 5 bases from V and 0 from J; bases not matched to a gene: 12. This CDR3 is 19 amino acids long. The germline V gene has CDR1 MNHNS and CDR2 SASEGT. CDR3 sequence reads: CASSKQLGTSGPSTDTQYF. Here the CDR3 DNA reads TGTGCCAGCAGTAAACAACTCGGGACTAGCGGGCCCAGCACAGATACGCAGTATTTT.

This clonotype showed up many times. The rearrangement joins TRBV24-1 to TRBJ2-1, with unresolved D. Germline V gene sequence: CDR1 KGHDR, CDR2 SFDVKD. Trimming pared 7 bases from V and 0 bases from J, leaving 15 bases between. The CDR3 runs 16 residues. The CDR3 spells CATSSPGFSSYNEQFF. DNA for the CDR3: TGTGCCACCAGCTCGCCGGGCTTCAGCTCCTACAATGAGCAGTTCTTC.

This clonotype was seen only a few times. The chain couples TRBV18 to TRBJ1-5, with 7 positions matching TRBD1. The CDR3 length is 14 residues. The V segment lost 1 base and the J segment 5 bases; nucleotides outside the gene matches: 2. Germline CDR1 is KGHSH and CDR2 is LQKENI. The CDR3 DNA is TGTGCCAGCTCACCACAGGGGGCCCATCAGCCCCAGCATTTT. Its protein product is CASSPQGAHQPQHF.

This clonotype showed up many times. The V call is TRBV12-3 or TRBV12-4, the J call TRBJ2-1; TRBD2 aligns across 13 bases. This CDR3 has 14 residues. The junction had 2 bases not matched to a gene; V was cut back by 6 bases and J by 6 bases. DNA for the CDR3: TGTGCCAGCAGCGGGACTAGCGGGACCAATGAGCAGTTCTTC. Protein: CASSGTSGTNEQFF.

The rearrangement uses TRBV7-2 and TRBJ2-5; a possible D gene is TRBD2 (6 bases). V lost 5 bases to trimming and J lost 2 bases, with 18 bases between them. Germline V gene sequence: CDR1 SGHTA, CDR2 FQGNSA. The CDR3 sequence is 16 residues long. The CDR3 DNA reads as TGTGCCAGCAGCCATTCTTGGGGGAGGCAACAAGAGACCCAGTACTTC. Residues: CASSHSWGRQQETQYF.

Details on this clonotype: A read error may be the cause here, since a much bigger clone is one base away. The J gene is TRBJ2-3, the V gene TRBV29-1; D is tentatively TRBD1 or TRBD2 (5 bases each). Per the germline V gene, CDR1 is SQVTM and CDR2 is ANQGSEA. The CDR3 runs 13 residues. This chain's CDR3 is CSVPGAPTDTRYF. In nucleotides, the CDR3 is TGCAGCGTACCCGGGGCTCCCACAGATACGCGGTATTTT.

J is TRBJ1-2 and V is TRBV18; unclear D gene. The CDR3 runs to 14 residues. Trimming took off 1 base at V and 1 base at J, with 7 bases between the two ends. Germline V gene sequence: CDR1 KGHSH, CDR2 LQKENI. CDR3 coding DNA: TGTGCCAGCTCACCACAGCAGGTTAACTATGGCTACACCTTC. Translated: CASSPQQVNYGYTF.

This clonotype has just a few counts. The chain recombines TRBV7-2 with TRBJ1-3; 7 bases agree with TRBD1. The CDR3 consists of 14 residues. V trimming: 4 bases; J trimming: 4 bases; junction bases outside the gene matches: 4. The germline gives CDR1 SGHTA, CDR2 FQGNSA. The CDR3 spells CASSSQGTGNTIYF. CDR3 DNA: TGTGCCAGCAGCTCACAGGGGACGGGAAACACCATATATTTT.

This clonotype was detected many times. The V call is TRBV6-1, the J call TRBJ2-7; D tentatively fits TRBD1 or TRBD2 (5 bases each). V lost 2 bases, J lost 3 bases, and 8 bases lay in between. CDR1 is MNHNS, CDR2 SASEGT, per germline. This CDR3 has 13 residues. This CDR3 is CASSEWGSYEQYF. The DNA for the CDR3 is TGTGCCAGCAGTGAATGGGGGAGCTACGAGCAGTACTTC.

This clonotype was observed many times. The rearrangement joins TRBV20-1 to TRBJ2-2; D remains unclear. This CDR3 is built from 13 residues. Germline loops: CDR1 DFQATT, CDR2 SNEGSKA (reference sequence). V was trimmed by 1 base and J by 7 bases, leaving 10 bases between them. CDR3 region: CSARGLRNGELFF. DNA of the CDR3: TGCAGTGCTAGAGGCCTAAGGAACGGGGAGCTGTTTTTT.

This clonotype was counted ten times or more. The gene calls are TRBV20-1 and TRBJ2-3; 12 positions match TRBD2. With V trimmed by 5 bases and J by 0 bases, 0 bases remained unmatched. CDR1 and CDR2 from the germline V gene are DFQATT and SNEGSKA (reference sequence). The CDR3 loop spans 14 amino acids. The DNA for the CDR3 is TGCAGTGCTGGACTAGCGGGAAGCACAGATACGCAGTATTTT. It translates to CSAGLAGSTDTQYF.

A few counts support this clonotype. The chain recombines TRBV10-3 with TRBJ2-1, with 7 positions matching TRBD1. J was trimmed by 6 bases and V by 0 bases; bases with no gene match: 2. In germline, CDR1 is ENHRY, CDR2 SYGVKD. The CDR3 has 14 amino acids. CDR3 sequence reads: CAISESTGINEQFF. The DNA for the CDR3 is TGTGCCATCAGTGAGTCGACAGGGATCAATGAGCAGTTCTTC.

Ten or more counts support this clonotype. J is TRBJ1-1 and V is TRBV2, with D possibly TRBD1 on 5 matching bases. This CDR3 region has 13 residues. The V and J ends lost 7 bases and 1 base respectively, with 10 bases between them. Per the germline V gene, CDR1 is SNHLY and CDR2 is FYNNEI. The CDR3 nucleotides are TGTGCCAGCAAAAGGGGTCAGAACACTGAAGCTTTCTTT. As protein: CASKRGQNTEAFF.

The gene calls are TRBV12-3 or TRBV12-4 and TRBJ2-3; 8 bases map to TRBD2. The CDR3 sequence is 15 residues long. V was pared by 6 bases and J by 2 bases, with 7 bases of the junction left unmatched. CDR3 in amino acids: CASSPLREATDTQYF. As DNA, the CDR3 is TGTGCCAGCAGCCCTTTGCGGGAGGCCACAGATACGCAGTATTTT.

The rearrangement joins TRBV9 to TRBJ2-1; no firm D call. Trimming removed 0 bases at V and 6 bases at J, with 4 bases between. Germline V gene sequence: CDR1 SGDLS, CDR2 YYNGEE. The CDR3 consists of 12 residues. CDR3 DNA sequence: TGTGCCAGCAGCGTAGCTTTCAATGAGCAGTTCTTC. Translating it yields CASSVAFNEQFF.

This chain links TRBV2 with TRBJ1-1, with D unclear. Trimming took off 6 bases at V and 0 bases at J, with 17 bases between the two ends. There are 16 residues in the CDR3. Germline assignment: CDR1 SNHLY and CDR2 FYNNEI. The CDR3 sequence: CASRAHGGNLNTEAFF. In DNA, the CDR3 is TGTGCCAGCAGAGCCCACGGCGGAAATTTGAACACTGAAGCTTTCTTT.

This clonotype was detected ten times or more. The chain has TRBV19 and TRBJ2-7, with 9 bases lining up with TRBD2. The CDR3 spans 14 residues. With 3 bases clipped from V and 4 bases from J, the junction kept 4 bases outside the gene matches. Germline CDR1 reads LNHDA; CDR2 reads SQIVND (reference sequence). The CDR3 DNA reads TGTGCCAGTAGTATGGTAGCGGGAGTGTACGAGCAGTACTTC. Amino acid sequence: CASSMVAGVYEQYF.

This clonotype was detected many times. This chain links TRBV11-2 with TRBJ2-1; the match to TRBD1 covers 12 bases. This CDR3 comprises 17 residues. Germline lookup yields CDR1 SGHAT and CDR2 FQNNGV. J lost 7 bases, V lost 5 bases, and 12 bases had no gene match. The CDR3: CASSPLMGQGARNEQFF. In DNA form, the CDR3 reads TGTGCCAGCAGCCCCCTAATGGGACAGGGGGCCAGGAATGAGCAGTTCTTC.

This chain links TRBV7-3 with TRBJ2-7, with a possible D match to TRBD2 (5 bases). The germline V gene has CDR1 SGHTA and CDR2 FQGTGA. The CDR3 is 12 residues long. V was pared by 2 bases and J by 5 bases, with 7 bases between. This chain's CDR3 is CASSLDYDEQYF. The CDR3 DNA sequence: TGTGCCAGCAGCTTAGACTACGACGAGCAGTACTTC. The full variable domain, its missing parts supplied by reference TRBV7-3 and TRBJ2-7, is GAGVSQTPSNKVTEKGKYVELRCDPISGHTALYWYRQSLGQGPEFLIYFQGTGAADDSGLPNDRFFAVRPEGSVSTLKIQRTERGDSAVYLCASSLDYDEQYFGPGTRLTVT.

This clonotype has just a few counts. The gene calls are TRBV18 and TRBJ2-7, with 7 bases lining up with TRBD1. The CDR3 sequence is 14 residues long. Trimming removed 1 base from V and 7 bases from J; junction bases left unmatched: 7. Germline V lookup: CDR1 KGHSH, CDR2 LQKENI. This CDR3 reads CASSPQGALAEQYF. As DNA, the CDR3 is TGTGCCAGCTCACCACAGGGGGCCTTAGCAGAGCAGTACTTC.

This chain links TRBV24-1 with TRBJ2-2; perhaps TRBD2 as D (5 bases). Trimming pared 5 bases from V and 14 bases from J, leaving 20 bases between. The CDR3 contains 14 residues. Germline values: CDR1 KGHDR, CDR2 SFDVKD. CDR3 coding DNA: TGTGCCACCAGTGCCTCGGGATGGCCCGAGGAACTGTTTTTT. Translated, it gives CATSASGWPEELFF.

V usage is TRBV3-1 and J usage is TRBJ2-2; 13 bases are a match to TRBD2. This CDR3 has 15 residues. CDR1 is LGHDT and CDR2 is YNNKEL in the germline V gene (reference sequence). Losses at the gene ends were 8 bases for V and 6 bases for J; bases not matched to a gene: 6. This CDR3 is CASSSLAGGAGELFF. CDR3 nucleotide sequence: TGTGCCAGCTCTTCACTAGCGGGAGGGGCCGGGGAGCTGTTTTTT.

The chain recombines TRBV19 with TRBJ2-7; no firm D call. Trimming took 3 bases from V and 5 from J, leaving 11 bases between them. The germline V gene encodes CDR1 LNHDA and CDR2 SQIVND (reference sequence). The CDR3 runs to 13 residues. The CDR3 region is CASSIQVLDEQYF. DNA for the CDR3: TGTGCCAGTAGTATCCAGGTTTTGGACGAGCAGTACTTC.

This CDR3 is CASSLSRTGNYGYTF. In DNA form, the CDR3 reads TGTGCCAGCAGTTTATCCCGGACAGGGAACTATGGCTACACCTTC. The chain joins TRBV28 to TRBJ1-2; 8 bases align to TRBD1. The V gene end was trimmed by 1 base and the J gene end by 2 bases; junction bases not matched to a gene: 3. The CDR3 has 15 amino acids. Germline loops: CDR1 MDHEN, CDR2 SYDVKM.

This clonotype was seen at least ten times. The V gene is TRBV7-9, the J gene TRBJ2-3, with TRBD2 matching over 7 bases. The CDR3 runs to 14 residues. Per germline, CDR1 SEHNR and CDR2 FQNEAQ (reference sequence). Germline trimming cut 5 bases from V and 2 bases from J; bases unmatched to any gene: 4. CDR3 sequence reads: CASSASGDTDTQYF. In DNA form, the CDR3 reads TGTGCCAGCAGCGCTAGCGGAGACACAGATACGCAGTATTTT.

In the case of this clonotype: With a much larger clone just one base away, this may be a read error. This CDR3 is missing its conserved last phenylalanine or tryptophan, likely due to a read error. The chain recombines TRBV9 with TRBJ1-6, with D possibly TRBD1 on 6 matching bases. The length of the CDR3 is 14 residues. Germline V gene lookup returns CDR1 SGDLS and CDR2 YYNGEE. V was trimmed by 4 bases and J by 7 bases, leaving 12 bases between them. The CDR3 loop reads CASSPRTVNSPLHL. CDR3 nucleotides: TGTGCCAGCAGCCCTAGGACAGTAAATTCACCCCTCCACCTT.

In this sample, this clonotype turned up many times. The V call is TRBV12-3 or TRBV12-4, the J call TRBJ2-1; D might be TRBD2 (6 bases). V was cut by 6 bases and J by 2 bases, with 11 bases left in between. The CDR3 runs 14 residues. The CDR3 here is CASSRLGAYNEQFF. CDR3 coding DNA: TGTGCCAGCAGCAGACTAGGCGCCTACAATGAGCAGTTCTTC.

This clonotype was recorded at least ten times. This sequence joins TRBV10-3 and TRBJ2-5, with 7 bases lining up with TRBD2. Trimming took 10 bases from V and 5 from J; bases not matched to a gene: 10. This CDR3 has 13 residues. Germline V CDR1 and CDR2: ENHRY, SYGVKD. This CDR3 is CATGPSGGETQYF. The CDR3 bases are TGTGCCACGGGTCCTAGCGGCGGGGAGACCCAGTACTTC.

This clonotype was recorded many times. V gene TRBV28 combines with J gene TRBJ2-7, with D possibly being TRBD2 (6 bases). This CDR3 contains 14 residues. Germline CDR1 reads MDHEN; CDR2 reads SYDVKM. V lost 6 bases to trimming and J lost 5 bases, with 17 bases between them. CDR3 sequence (DNA): TGTGCCAGCAGGCCCTGGGGACTGGCCAACGAGCAGTACTTC. Its protein product is CASRPWGLANEQYF.